These 32 T cell receptor beta chains were sequenced from one sample in a study of cytomegalovirus exposure and HLA in healthy donors. PCR involved 60 Vbeta and 13 Jbeta primers. This table comes from immunoSEQ multiplex PCR, and its TCRdb copy is limited to in-frame clones, with some not included. The sample holds 190,000 or so clones, roughly four fifths seen once. The sequenced material came from PBMCs. Source of these receptors: a man over 45 in good health and CMV-seronegative.

Only one count was recorded for this clone. The V call is TRBV9, the J call TRBJ2-1; possible D gene TRBD2, 6 bases. The CDR3 consists of 15 residues. V lost 6 bases and J 4 bases, leaving 17 bases between the germline ends. The germline gives CDR1 SGDLS, CDR2 YYNGEE. The CDR3 DNA is TGTGCCAGCACCAGGGACGGGGGATTGTACAATGAGCAGTTCTTC. This gives the protein CASTRDGGLYNEQFF.

This clone was counted a few times. Here the CDR3 reads CASMSRQGSDTQYF. DNA of the CDR3: TGCGCTTCCATGTCGCGGCAGGGATCAGATACGCAGTATTTT. The genes are TRBV5-1 and TRBJ2-3, with D tentatively TRBD1 (5 bases). Germline CDR1 and CDR2: SGHRS and YFSETQ. The CDR3 has 14 amino acids.

This clone has only a few counts. The V call is TRBV7-2, the J call TRBJ2-7; possible D gene TRBD1, 5 bases. The germline gives CDR1 SGHTA, CDR2 FQGNSA. V was trimmed by 3 bases and J by 5 bases, leaving 14 bases between them. There are 14 residues in the CDR3. The CDR3 DNA reads as TGTGCCAGCAGCTTCTTCAGGGCAGGGAACGAGCAGTACTTC. Its translation: CASSFFRAGNEQYF.

The gene calls are TRBV7-8 and TRBJ2-2; TRBD2 aligns across 9 bases. Looked up from germline, CDR1 is SGHVS and CDR2 is FQNEAQ. This CDR3 spans 17 amino acids. V gave up 2 bases and J gave up 1 base; unmatched junction bases: 5. The CDR3 DNA sequence: TGTGCCAGCAGCTTACTAGCGGGGATCAAGAACACCGGGGAGCTGTTTTTT. This encodes CASSLLAGIKNTGELFF.

The gene calls are TRBV14 and TRBJ1-6, with 7 bases fitting TRBD1. Germline CDR1 SGHDN, CDR2 FVKESK. The CDR3 sequence is 15 residues long. V lost 0 bases and J lost 9; bases outside the gene matches: 5. DNA of the CDR3: TGTGCCAGCAGCCAAGATGGGACAGTTCCTTCACCCCTCCACTTT. It is translated as CASSQDGTVPSPLHF.

CDR3 residues: CASSLVGGYGYTF. CDR3 in DNA: TGTGCCAGCAGCTTAGTAGGGGGCTATGGCTACACCTTC. The chain links TRBV7-2 to TRBJ1-2; D might be TRBD1 (6 bases). Germline V gene data show CDR1 as SGHTA and CDR2 as FQGNSA. V gave up 1 base and J gave up 4 bases, with 7 bases separating them. The CDR3 consists of 13 residues.

The CDR3 loop is CASSTSPLAGQYF. The DNA for the CDR3 is TGTGCCAGCTCTACCAGTCCCCTTGCAGGGCAGTACTTC. The V call is TRBV18, the J call TRBJ2-7; no reliable D call. This CDR3 is built from 13 residues. V was trimmed by 6 bases and J by 9 bases, leaving 18 bases between them. CDR1 KGHSH and CDR2 LQKENI come from the germline V gene.

The chain links TRBV11-2 to TRBJ2-5; D perhaps matches TRBD2 (7 bases). Germline V CDR1 and CDR2: SGHAT, FQNNGV. The V end lost 5 bases, the J end lost 5 bases, and 18 bases lay between the germline ends. This CDR3 is 15 amino acids long. The CDR3 loop reads CASSQNFGGRETQYF. In nucleotides, the CDR3 is TGTGCCAGCAGCCAAAACTTCGGGGGGCGGGAGACCCAGTACTTC.

This chain joins TRBV2 and TRBJ2-3; TRBD2 matches 8 bases. With 5 bases clipped from V and 0 bases from J, the junction kept 4 bases outside the gene matches. Per germline, CDR1 SNHLY and CDR2 FYNNEI. This CDR3 is 15 amino acids long. The chain's CDR3 is CASSLAGTSTDTQYF. DNA for the CDR3: TGTGCCAGCAGTTTAGCGGGAACTAGCACAGATACGCAGTATTTT.

The J gene is TRBJ2-7, the V gene TRBV5-1; 8 bases agree with TRBD1. The junction had 7 bases not matched to a gene; V was cut back by 5 bases and J by 0 bases. Looked up from germline, CDR1 is SGHRS and CDR2 is YFSETQ. There are 15 residues in the CDR3. The CDR3 DNA is TGCGCCAGCAGACGACAGGGGACCGGCTCCTACGAGCAGTACTTC. It specifies CASRRQGTGSYEQYF. The full variable domain, in which reference TRBV5-1 and TRBJ2-7 provide the parts outside the CDR3, is KAGVTQTPRYLIKTRGQQVTLSCSPISGHRSVSWYQQTPGQGLQFLFEYFSETQRNKGNFPGRFSGRQFSNSRSEMNVSTLELGDSALYLCASRRQGTGSYEQYFGPGTRLTVT.

The chain uses TRBV6-7 and TRBJ1-5; the D is unclear. TRBV6-7 falls under the ORF class, with uncertain function. V was shortened by 0 bases and J by 2 bases, with 14 bases between the two germline ends. This CDR3 has 17 amino acids. The CDR3, as DNA: TGTGCCAGCAGTTACTCGAAGGCAACCAGCGGCAATCAGCCCCAGCATTTT. This sequence encodes CASSYSKATSGNQPQHF.

The chain joins TRBV9 to TRBJ2-4, with 9 bases lining up with TRBD2. This CDR3 has 15 residues. CDR1 and CDR2 (germline): SGDLS, YYNGEE. J gave up 0 bases and V 3 bases, and 1 base lay outside the gene matches. CDR3 sequence: CASSAAGGAKNIQYF. CDR3 DNA sequence: TGTGCCAGCAGCGCAGCGGGAGGAGCCAAAAACATTCAGTACTTC.

The rearrangement uses TRBV7-2 and TRBJ1-5, with 7 bases identical to TRBD1. CDR3 size: 13 residues. Germline assignment: CDR1 SGHTA and CDR2 FQGNSA. The J segment lost 5 bases and the V segment lost 5 bases, leaving 3 bases of the junction unmatched. CDR3 coding DNA: TGTGCCAGCAGCCGGGACAGCTATCAGCCCCAGCATTTT. Encoded protein: CASSRDSYQPQHF.

A single count supports this clone. Compared with germline, one end of the junction differs, possibly owing to a read error. The same CDR3 can be traced to other DNA sequences in this sample. The V and J genes are TRBV7-8 and TRBJ1-5, with 7 bases aligning to TRBD1. This CDR3 region has 17 residues. In germline, CDR1 is SGHVS, CDR2 FQNEAQ. The chain's CDR3 is CASSRLGTAYSNQPQHF. For the CDR3, the DNA is TGCGCCAGCAGCCGCCTCGGGACAGCCTATAGCAATCAGCCCCAGCATTTT.

This chain links TRBV9 with TRBJ2-3, with D possibly TRBD2 on 6 matching bases. Trimming took 4 bases from V and 2 from J, leaving 14 bases between them. This CDR3 is 15 amino acids long. From germline, CDR1 is SGDLS and CDR2 YYNGEE. CDR3 protein: CASSPGRTNTDTQYF. CDR3 nucleotide sequence: TGTGCCAGCAGCCCCGGCCGGACTAACACAGATACGCAGTATTTT.

The rearrangement joins TRBV4-1 to TRBJ1-5; TRBD1 is a possible D gene (6 bases). Per germline, CDR1 MGHRA and CDR2 YSYEKL. Trimming removed 3 bases from V and 6 bases from J, with 21 bases in between. The CDR3 runs 17 residues. The CDR3 sequence is CASSHPPVGGAVQPQHF. DNA of the CDR3: TGCGCCAGCAGCCATCCCCCGGTGGGGGGGGCAGTTCAGCCCCAGCATTTT.

This clone came up once. The chain links TRBV5-8 to TRBJ2-5; 11 bases fit TRBD1. Trimming removed 5 bases from V and 2 bases from J; junction bases left unmatched: 8. Germline assignment: CDR1 SGHTS and CDR2 YDEGEE. The CDR3 runs to 16 residues. The CDR3 sequence: CASRSRDRGRQETQYF. CDR3 in DNA: TGTGCCAGCAGAAGCCGGGACAGGGGGAGACAAGAGACCCAGTACTTC.

V gene TRBV19 combines with J gene TRBJ2-1, with D perhaps TRBD2 (6 bases). V shed 9 bases and J shed 6 bases, with 21 bases lying between them. CDR3 length equals 15 residues. Germline assignment: CDR1 LNHDA and CDR2 SQIVND (reference sequence). Written as DNA, the CDR3 is TGTGCCAGCGCCAATCTGGGATTGGGGGGCAATGAGCAGTTCTTC. The encoded protein is CASANLGLGGNEQFF.

This chain joins TRBV12-2 and TRBJ2-7; the table names TRBD1, a call not compared with the DNA. TRBV12-2 counts as a pseudogene. The CDR3 covers 17 residues. The DNA for the CDR3 is TGTGCAAGTCGCTCAGGGGCACGGGACAGGGGTACGTGGGAGCAGTACTTC. Protein sequence: CASRSGARDRGTWEQYF.

Here the CDR3 DNA reads TGTGCCTGGAGCCGGGACAGGGGGCCCCCAAGGCGGTCACCCCTCCACTTT. Protein sequence: CAWSRDRGPPRRSPLHF. The chain carries TRBV30 and TRBJ1-6, with 12 bases identical to TRBD1. CDR1 and CDR2 (germline): GTSNPN, SVGIG (reference sequence). After removal of 3 bases from V and 10 bases from J, the junction contained 13 bases not matched to a gene. The CDR3 contains 17 residues.

This chain uses TRBV6-6 with TRBJ2-5, with no clear D. This CDR3 spans 12 amino acids. V lost 4 bases and J lost 3, with 6 bases in between. Germline loops: CDR1 MNHNY, CDR2 SVGAGI (reference sequence). The CDR3 nucleotides read TGTGCCAGCAGTTGGCTGAAAGAGACCCAGTACTTC. It encodes CASSWLKETQYF.

The chain links TRBV6-6 to TRBJ2-5; 8 bases are a match to TRBD1. CDR1 and CDR2 (germline): MNHNY, SVGAGI (reference sequence). This CDR3 contains 15 residues. J lost 5 bases, V lost 0 bases, and 5 bases had no gene match. The CDR3 here is CASSYSQGGVETQYF. The CDR3 bases are TGTGCCAGCAGTTACTCACAGGGGGGCGTGGAGACCCAGTACTTC.

This clone was picked up a small number of times. The V gene is TRBV6-5, the J gene TRBJ2-7; 9 bases line up with TRBD2. J was trimmed by 2 bases and V by 5 bases; bases with no gene match: 4. This CDR3 region has 14 residues. Germline assignment: CDR1 MNHEY and CDR2 SVGAGI. DNA of the CDR3: TGTGCCAGCAGTGCAGCTAGCGGGACCTACGAGCAGTACTTC. Its translation: CASSAASGTYEQYF.

This CDR3 reads CASRDRRGTQYF. For the CDR3, the DNA is TGTGCCAGTAGGGATAGGCGGGGTACGCAGTATTTT. V usage is TRBV19 and J usage is TRBJ2-3, with D tentatively TRBD2 (6 bases). This CDR3 has 12 amino acids. CDR1 and CDR2 (germline): LNHDA, SQIVND (reference sequence). Trimming stripped 6 bases from V and 8 bases from J, with 12 bases between. Complete variable domain (other parts from reference TRBV19 and TRBJ2-3): DGGITQSPKYLFRKEGQNVTLSCEQNLNHDAMYWYRQDPGQGLRLIYYSQIVNDFQKGDIAEGYSVSREKKESFPLTVTSAQKNPTAFYLCASRDRRGTQYFGPGTRLTVL.

This rearrangement joins TRBV7-9 to TRBJ1-1, with D uncertain. The CDR3 covers 14 residues. V was shortened by 7 bases and J by 4 bases, with 16 bases between the two germline ends. Per germline, CDR1 SEHNR and CDR2 FQNEAQ (reference sequence). CDR3 amino acids: CASTMEGQATEAFF. The CDR3 nucleotides read TGTGCCAGCACTATGGAGGGTCAGGCCACTGAAGCTTTCTTT.

The chain combines TRBV2 with TRBJ2-2, with 9 bases matching TRBD1. Germline CDR1 is SNHLY and CDR2 is FYNNEI. This CDR3 has 15 amino acids. Trimming took 4 bases from V and 0 from J; bases not matched to a gene: 0. CDR3 sequence reads: CASSGQGANTGELFF. CDR3 in DNA: TGTGCCAGCAGTGGACAGGGGGCGAACACCGGGGAGCTGTTTTTT.

V usage is TRBV19 and J usage is TRBJ1-5, with D perhaps matching TRBD1 (6 bases). This CDR3 spans 14 amino acids. V was trimmed by 5 bases and J by 8 bases, leaving 16 bases between them. Germline V gives CDR1 LNHDA, CDR2 SQIVND (reference sequence). CDR3 in DNA: TGTGCCAGTAGTTTCTACGACAGGACAGAGCCCCAGCATTTT. Its translation: CASSFYDRTEPQHF.

The rearrangement links TRBV7-9 to TRBJ1-1; tentatively, D is TRBD1 (6 bases). The CDR3 covers 16 residues. V shed 5 bases and J shed 3 bases, with 19 bases lying between them. Germline loops: CDR1 SEHNR, CDR2 FQNEAQ (reference sequence). This chain's CDR3 is CASSPEGGVKDTEAFF. The CDR3 DNA reads as TGTGCCAGCAGCCCCGAGGGGGGGGTGAAGGACACTGAAGCTTTCTTT.

The chain is built from TRBV2 and TRBJ1-3; D gene ambiguous. This CDR3 contains 14 residues. The germline V gene has CDR1 SNHLY and CDR2 FYNNEI. V was pared by 3 bases and J by 0 bases, with 6 bases between. The chain's CDR3 is CASSDGSSGNTIYF. The CDR3 nucleotides read TGTGCCAGCAGTGATGGGAGCTCTGGAAACACCATATATTTT.

The rearrangement links TRBV6-1 to TRBJ1-6, with 7 bases aligning to TRBD1. The CDR3 totals 15 residues. Unmatched junction bases numbered 4, after V lost 1 base and J lost 7 bases. Germline lookup yields CDR1 MNHNS and CDR2 SASEGT. DNA of the CDR3: TGTGCCAGCAGTGAAGGGTTCAGGGGGAATTCACCCCTCCACTTT. The encoded protein is CASSEGFRGNSPLHF.

The sample holds one count of this clone. The V call is TRBV6-5, the J call TRBJ2-1; 9 nucleotides align to TRBD2. Germline trimming cut 4 bases from V and 2 bases from J; bases unmatched to any gene: 6. In germline, CDR1 is MNHEY, CDR2 SVGAGI. The CDR3 runs to 16 residues. The CDR3 bases are TGTGCCAGCAGTTCCCGACTAGCGGCCACCTACAATGAGCAGTTCTTC. Its translation: CASSSRLAATYNEQFF.

This sequence joins TRBV7-8 and TRBJ1-2, with 10 positions matching TRBD1. The germline V gene encodes CDR1 SGHVS and CDR2 FQNEAQ. The CDR3 covers 16 residues. Losses at the gene ends were 1 base for V and 8 bases for J; bases not matched to a gene: 10. The CDR3 spells CASSLVSGQGIRGYTF. CDR3 coding DNA: TGTGCCAGCAGCTTAGTATCGGGACAGGGGATAAGGGGCTACACCTTC.